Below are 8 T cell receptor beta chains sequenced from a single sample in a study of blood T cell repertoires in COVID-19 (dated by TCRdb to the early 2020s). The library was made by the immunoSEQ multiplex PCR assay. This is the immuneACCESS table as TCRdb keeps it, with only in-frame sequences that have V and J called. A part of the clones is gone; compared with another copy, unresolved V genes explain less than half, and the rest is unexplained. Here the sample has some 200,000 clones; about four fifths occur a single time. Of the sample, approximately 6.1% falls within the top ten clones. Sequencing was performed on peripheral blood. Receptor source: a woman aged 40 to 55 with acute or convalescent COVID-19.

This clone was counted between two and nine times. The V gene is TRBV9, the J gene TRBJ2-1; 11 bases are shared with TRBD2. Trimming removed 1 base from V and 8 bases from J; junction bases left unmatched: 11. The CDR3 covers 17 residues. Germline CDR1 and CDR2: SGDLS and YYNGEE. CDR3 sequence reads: CASSVIGSGGVLDEQFF. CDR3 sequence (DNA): TGTGCCAGCAGCGTAATCGGTAGCGGGGGGGTTCTTGATGAGCAGTTCTTC. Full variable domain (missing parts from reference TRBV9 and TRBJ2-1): DSGVTQTPKHLITATGQRVTLRCSPRSGDLSVYWYQQSLDQGLQFLIQYYNGEERAKGNILERFSAQQFPDLHSELNLSSLELGDSALYFCASSVIGSGGVLDEQFFGPGTRLTVL.

The CDR3 DNA reads TGCGCCAGCAGCTTACCACCGGGGGGGCCGTACAATGAGCAGTTCTTC. This sequence encodes CASSLPPGGPYNEQFF. The rearrangement links TRBV5-1 to TRBJ2-1, with 8 bases aligning to TRBD2. Germline trimming cut 2 bases from V and 4 bases from J; bases unmatched to any gene: 8. Germline V gene sequence: CDR1 SGHRS, CDR2 YFSETQ. The CDR3 consists of 16 residues.

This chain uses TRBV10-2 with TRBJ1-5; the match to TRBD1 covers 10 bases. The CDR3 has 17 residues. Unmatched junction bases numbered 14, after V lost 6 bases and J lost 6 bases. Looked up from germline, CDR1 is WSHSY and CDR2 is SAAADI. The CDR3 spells CASRDVETGGSGQPQHF. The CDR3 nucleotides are TGCGCCAGCAGGGACGTTGAGACAGGGGGCTCTGGTCAGCCCCAGCATTTT.

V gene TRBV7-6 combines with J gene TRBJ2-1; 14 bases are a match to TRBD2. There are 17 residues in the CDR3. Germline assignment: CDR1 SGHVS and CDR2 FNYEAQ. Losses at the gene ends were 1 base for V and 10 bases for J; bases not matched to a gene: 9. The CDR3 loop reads CASSLVGGLAGVGEQFF. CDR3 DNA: TGTGCCAGCAGCTTAGTGGGGGGACTAGCGGGAGTGGGAGAGCAGTTCTTC.

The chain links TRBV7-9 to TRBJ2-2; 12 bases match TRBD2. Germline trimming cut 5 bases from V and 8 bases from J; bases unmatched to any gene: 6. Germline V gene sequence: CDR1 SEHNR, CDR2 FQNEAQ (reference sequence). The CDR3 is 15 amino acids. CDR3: CASSPGLAGMGELFF. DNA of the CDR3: TGTGCCAGCAGCCCCGGACTAGCGGGAATGGGGGAGCTGTTTTTT.

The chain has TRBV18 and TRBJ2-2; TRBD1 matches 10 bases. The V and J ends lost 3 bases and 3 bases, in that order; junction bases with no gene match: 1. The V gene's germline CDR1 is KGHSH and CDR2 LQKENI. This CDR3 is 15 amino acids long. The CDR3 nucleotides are TGTGCCAGCTCACCGGGGACAGGGGACACCGGGGAGCTGTTTTTT. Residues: CASSPGTGDTGELFF.

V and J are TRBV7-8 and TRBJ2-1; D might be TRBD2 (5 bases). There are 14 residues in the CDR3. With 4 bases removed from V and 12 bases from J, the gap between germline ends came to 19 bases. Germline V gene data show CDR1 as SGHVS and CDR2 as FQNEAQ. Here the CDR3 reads CASSYQRTQVRQFF. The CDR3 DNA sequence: TGTGCCAGCAGCTACCAAAGGACTCAGGTGAGGCAGTTCTTC.

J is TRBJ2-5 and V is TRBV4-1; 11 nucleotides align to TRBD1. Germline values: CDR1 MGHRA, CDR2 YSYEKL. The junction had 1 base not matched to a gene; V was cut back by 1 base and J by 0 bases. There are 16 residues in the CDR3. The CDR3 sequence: CASSQGDRGNQETQYF. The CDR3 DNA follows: TGCGCCAGCAGCCAAGGGGACAGGGGGAACCAAGAGACCCAGTACTTC.